This T cell receptor beta chain was identified during a study of control samples from healthy donors and cancer patients. The table came from immunoSEQ multiplex PCR; TCRdb's copy has only in-frame clones and leaves some out. The sample carries 25,000 to 35,000 clones, roughly 91% recorded once. The TCR was taken from a man aged 50-59 years with lung cancer. Sequencing input: PBMCs.

The CDR3 sequence: CASSGQGAMNTEAFF. The CDR3 DNA sequence: TGTGCCAGCAGTGGACAGGGGGCGATGAACACTGAAGCTTTCTTT. J is TRBJ1-1 and V is TRBV2, with TRBD1 matching 10 bases. V was clipped by 4 bases and J by 0 bases; unmatched bases: 2. The CDR3 length is 15 residues. The V gene's germline CDR1 is SNHLY and CDR2 FYNNEI.